This T cell receptor beta chain was sequenced for a study of PD-1 blockade in classical Hodgkin lymphoma. Broader study findings: The study found that TCR diversity rose significantly by C4D1 in CD4+ but not CD8+ cells.

Notes on this clone: No antigen is known for it.

Documented time point: cycle 4 day 1 (C4D1), after less than 7 weeks of nivolumab. Each patient's relapse followed autologous stem cell transplantation, and brentuximab vedotin exposure varied. Thawed PBMCs supplied CD8+ T cells via magnetic negative selection. Nivolumab was administered to patients intravenously at 3 mg/kg every 2 weeks. Only in-frame clones appear in the TCRdb table, and some are missing; sequencing was by immunoSEQ multiplex PCR. The sample holds 11,000 or so clones, about 85% seen once. The sample was CD8+ T cells from blood, taken before the fourth cycle of nivolumab. The receptor's source is a human donor with classical Hodgkin lymphoma. The donor label of this sample is uncertain.

As DNA, the CDR3 is TGTGCCAGCTCACCACGTCGCAACACTGAAGCTTTCTTT. This sequence encodes CASSPRRNTEAFF. V is TRBV18 and J is TRBJ1-1; D ambiguous. V lost 1 base to trimming and J lost 2 bases, with 5 bases between them. From germline, CDR1 is KGHSH and CDR2 LQKENI. CDR3 length: 13 amino acids.